These 22 T cell receptor beta chains were sequenced from one sample in a study of blood T cell repertoires in COVID-19 (dated by TCRdb to between 2020 and 2021). Library creation used the immunoSEQ multiplex PCR assay. TCRdb's version of the immuneACCESS table is confined to in-frame rearrangements and falls short of the full clone set. An unresolved V gene accounts for under half of the shortfall where checked; the remainder is of unknown origin. The sample table records 45,000 to 60,000 clones; more than 90% of these occur just once. Around 3.9% of the sample is taken by the ten largest. The sample consisted of peripheral blood. The receptors stem from a man aged 50 to 59 with acute or convalescent COVID-19.

The CDR3 protein is CASSSRGGTTKRTGTEAFF. The CDR3 coding sequence is TGTGCCAGCAGCTCCCGGGGAGGGACTACCAAACGGACGGGCACTGAAGCTTTCTTT. The gene calls are TRBV5-6 and TRBJ1-1; tentatively, D is TRBD1 (5 bases). Trimming removed 3 bases at V and 4 bases at J, with 28 bases between. Germline CDR1 reads SGHDT; CDR2 reads YYEEEE. The CDR3 contains 19 residues.

The V call is TRBV19, the J call TRBJ2-7, with D possibly TRBD2 on 6 matching bases. With 4 bases removed from V and 0 bases from J, the gap between germline ends came to 10 bases. Looked up from germline, CDR1 is LNHDA and CDR2 is SQIVND (reference sequence). The CDR3 sequence is 14 residues long. CDR3 DNA sequence: TGTGCCAGTAGTAGGGGACTGAACTCCTACGAGCAGTACTTC. It is translated as CASSRGLNSYEQYF.

The chain joins TRBV18 to TRBJ2-1, with 9 bases fitting TRBD2. The junction had 5 bases not matched to a gene; V was cut back by 6 bases and J by 2 bases. Per germline, CDR1 KGHSH and CDR2 LQKENI. The CDR3 totals 15 residues. In DNA form, the CDR3 reads TGTGCCAGCTCTTGGCGGGAGGGCACCTACAATGAGCAGTTCTTC. It translates to CASSWREGTYNEQFF.

This clone was recorded only once. The chain employs TRBV11-2 and TRBJ2-3, with D uncertain. Germline V lookup: CDR1 SGHAT, CDR2 FQNNGV. The germline V and J ends were trimmed by 5 bases and 6 bases, with 15 bases remaining between them. This CDR3 region has 14 residues. CDR3 bases: TGTGCCAGCAGCAGACTCCGCCTAACGGATACGCAGTATTTT. It encodes CASSRLRLTDTQYF.

This chain joins TRBV10-2 and TRBJ1-2; 9 bases are a match to TRBD1. The CDR3 has 15 amino acids. Germline V gives CDR1 WSHSY, CDR2 SAAADI. Trimming cost V 2 bases and J 7 bases; bases outside gene matches: 8. As DNA, the CDR3 is TGCGCCAGCAGTGAGAGACAGGGGGGCGTTCGTGGCTACACCTTC. Its translation: CASSERQGGVRGYTF.

This clone has just one count. The chain joins TRBV19 to TRBJ2-7, with D perhaps matching TRBD2 (5 bases). V was clipped by 3 bases and J by 4 bases, with 10 bases between them. From germline, CDR1 is LNHDA and CDR2 SQIVND (reference sequence). The CDR3 is 13 amino acids. The CDR3 nucleotides read TGTGCCAGTAGTATGGATCGAGGGTACGAGCAGTACTTC. It yields the protein CASSMDRGYEQYF.

This clone was picked up a small number of times. The rearrangement joins TRBV2 to TRBJ2-7; D not certain. From germline, CDR1 is SNHLY and CDR2 FYNNEI. The CDR3 is 14 residues long. V was pared by 1 base and J by 3 bases, with 10 bases between. The CDR3 sequence: CASSEVLSSYEQYF. DNA of the CDR3: TGTGCCAGCAGTGAAGTCCTCTCTAGCTACGAGCAGTACTTC.

This clone turned up a few times. This chain joins TRBV5-1 and TRBJ2-7, with D maybe TRBD1 (6 bases). Trimming cost V 3 bases and J 6 bases, with 16 bases left between them. CDR1 is SGHRS, CDR2 YFSETQ, per germline. The CDR3 totals 14 residues. The CDR3 region is CASSSWGRVSEQYF. The DNA of the CDR3 is TGCGCCAGCAGCTCCTGGGGGCGCGTGTCCGAGCAGTACTTC.

This chain links TRBV4-3 with TRBJ2-3, with a weak D call TRBD1 (6 bases). The germline gives CDR1 LGHNA, CDR2 YSLEER. Between the trimmed V and J ends, which lost 0 bases and 0 bases, there was a span of 10 bases. The length of the CDR3 is 16 residues. The CDR3 bases are TGCGCCAGCAGCCAAGACAGGGGTCTTAGCACAGATACGCAGTATTTT. It specifies CASSQDRGLSTDTQYF.

The chain is built from TRBV7-8 and TRBJ2-7; the match to TRBD1 covers 9 bases. Trimming took 5 bases from V and 4 from J; bases not matched to a gene: 3. CDR1 is SGHVS, CDR2 FQNEAQ, per germline. The CDR3 covers 13 residues. The CDR3 DNA follows: TGTGCCAGCAGCCGGGACAGGGCATACGAGCAGTACTTC. Translated, it gives CASSRDRAYEQYF.

This chain links TRBV30 with TRBJ2-5; the match to TRBD2 covers 10 bases. The CDR3 length is 14 residues. Germline V gives CDR1 GTSNPN, CDR2 SVGIG (reference sequence). The junction had 7 bases not matched to a gene; V was cut back by 4 bases and J by 5 bases. The CDR3 sequence: CAWTRRAGGETQYF. The CDR3 coding sequence is TGTGCCTGGACCAGGCGAGCGGGGGGGGAGACCCAGTACTTC.

The rearrangement uses TRBV6-5 and TRBJ2-1; 7 bases fit TRBD2. Losses at the gene ends were 8 bases for V and 4 bases for J; bases not matched to a gene: 8. This CDR3 has 14 amino acids. The germline V gene encodes CDR1 MNHEY and CDR2 SVGAGI. The DNA for the CDR3 is TGTGCCAGCGCCTTGGGCGGGGGATACAATGAGCAGTTCTTC. It codes for CASALGGGYNEQFF.

The V call is TRBV5-1, the J call TRBJ1-2; 9 nucleotides align to TRBD1. Looked up from germline, CDR1 is SGHRS and CDR2 is YFSETQ. CDR3 length equals 15 residues. The ends lost 2 bases at V and 4 bases at J; junction bases unmatched: 6. This CDR3 reads CASSFRDRAPYGYTF. The DNA for the CDR3 is TGCGCCAGCAGCTTCCGGGACAGGGCTCCCTATGGCTACACCTTC.

CDR3 residues: CASSQGGGTDTQYF. The CDR3 DNA reads TGTGCCAGCAGCCAAGGGGGAGGCACAGATACGCAGTATTTT. The chain combines TRBV3-1 (or the pseudogene TRBV3-2) with TRBJ2-3; tentative D call: TRBD2 (5 bases). This CDR3 is 14 amino acids long. Germline values: CDR1 LGHDT, CDR2 YNNKEL (reference sequence). Deletions cut 1 base from V and 1 base from J, with 6 bases between.

This chain links TRBV5-4 with TRBJ1-1; the D is unclear. In germline, CDR1 is SGHNT, CDR2 YYREEE (reference sequence). The ends were cut back, 4 bases at V and 4 bases at J, with 20 bases in the middle. The CDR3 covers 16 residues. CDR3 in amino acids: CASSPELLSLGTEAFF. The CDR3, as DNA: TGTGCCAGCAGCCCGGAATTGTTGAGTCTAGGCACTGAAGCTTTCTTT.

The chain employs TRBV2 and TRBJ1-5; 7 nucleotides align to TRBD1. Trimming removed 6 bases from V and 5 bases from J; junction bases left unmatched: 7. Germline CDR1 is SNHLY and CDR2 is FYNNEI. The CDR3 has 14 amino acids. The CDR3 region is CASRTSTGYQPQHF. In DNA form, the CDR3 reads TGTGCCAGCAGAACATCGACAGGGTATCAGCCCCAGCATTTT.

The V call is TRBV6-5, the J call TRBJ1-1; no clear D. This CDR3 spans 15 amino acids. The V gene lost 2 bases and the J gene lost 1 base, with 11 bases spanning the gap. Per the germline V gene, CDR1 is MNHEY and CDR2 is SVGAGI. The CDR3 is CASSYKNPQNTEAFF. In DNA form, the CDR3 reads TGTGCCAGCAGTTACAAGAATCCACAGAACACTGAAGCTTTCTTT.

This clone was seen more than once but under ten times. The chain combines TRBV7-9 with TRBJ1-1; D ambiguous. Looked up from germline, CDR1 is SEHNR and CDR2 is FQNEAQ (reference sequence). CDR3 length: 13 amino acids. Trimming removed 3 bases from V and 0 bases from J, with 5 bases in between. This chain's CDR3 is CASSFQVNTEAFF. CDR3 DNA sequence: TGTGCCAGCAGCTTTCAGGTGAACACTGAAGCTTTCTTT.

V usage is TRBV24-1 and J usage is TRBJ2-3, with a possible D match to TRBD1 (6 bases). V was pared by 4 bases and J by 4 bases, with 14 bases between. CDR3 length equals 15 residues. CDR1 and CDR2 from the germline V gene are KGHDR and SFDVKD. The CDR3 DNA reads TGTGCCACCAGTGAAACGGGACAAACCCCAGATACGCAGTATTTT. It encodes CATSETGQTPDTQYF.

This chain uses TRBV6-5 with TRBJ2-5, with 12 bases aligning to TRBD2. With V trimmed by 6 bases and J by 4 bases, 6 bases remained unmatched. The CDR3 sequence is 15 residues long. CDR1 and CDR2 from the germline V gene are MNHEY and SVGAGI. CDR3 sequence reads: CASRPSGRASETQYF. The CDR3 nucleotides read TGTGCCAGCAGGCCTAGCGGGAGGGCGTCAGAGACCCAGTACTTC.

The chain carries TRBV30 and TRBJ1-2; 7 bases are shared with TRBD1. Germline CDR1 reads GTSNPN; CDR2 reads SVGIG (reference sequence). V dropped 1 base and J dropped 8; count of bases not matched to a gene: 7. The CDR3 extends over 13 amino acids. As DNA, the CDR3 is TGTGCCTGGAGTGACAGAGCAGGGGGGGGCTACACCTTC. This encodes CAWSDRAGGGYTF.

The table lists this clone with a few counts. CDR3 in DNA: TGCGCCAGCAGCCCCCACAGGGAAACAACTAATGAAAAACTGTTTTTT. Translation: CASSPHRETTNEKLFF. The rearrangement links TRBV4-3 to TRBJ1-4, with a tentative D call TRBD1 (6 bases). The germline V gene encodes CDR1 LGHNA and CDR2 YSLEER. The CDR3 extends over 16 amino acids. Trimming took off 4 bases at V and 0 bases at J, with 12 bases between the two ends.